This TCR beta chain originates from a study of shared clonotypes between healthy human individuals. At the level of the study: Donor composition was two women and three men, aged 18 to 49. The study's findings and limits: Non-shared clonotypes showed lower generation probabilities than clonotypes common to all four donors.

The authors ran the assay at deep level. Study processing details: ImmunoSEQ gave junction-only sequences without quality scores, so filtering differed. The table came from immunoSEQ multiplex PCR; TCRdb's copy has only in-frame clones and leaves some out. V, J and clone size derive from that table, while D and trimming were established from the DNA sequence. The data show 900,000 to 1,200,000 clones, about four fifths seen once. Turning to this clone: Antigen unknown.

This sequence originates from a young man in good health. Some clones in this sample may be carry-over from other donors' samples. The sample taken for sequencing was memory CD4+ T cells from PBMCs. Described subset: CD45RA-negative fraction.

CDR3 coding DNA: TGTGCCAGCAGGAAAAACGGACAGCAAAAACTGTTTTTT. This gives the protein CASRKNGQQKLFF. The chain recombines TRBV28 with TRBJ1-4; D may be TRBD1 (6 bases). Trimming took off 6 bases at V and 9 bases at J, with 14 bases between the two ends. CDR1 and CDR2 from the germline V gene are MDHEN and SYDVKM. The CDR3 loop spans 13 amino acids. The full variable domain, completed using reference TRBV28 and TRBJ1-4, is DVKVTQSSRYLVKRTGEKVFLECVQDMDHENMFWYRQDPGLGLRLIYFSYDVKMKEKGDIPEGYSVSREKKERFSLILESASTNQTSMYLCASRKNGQQKLFFGSGTQLSVL.